These 19 T cell receptor beta chains came from one sample sequenced in a study of metastatic and nonmetastatic thyroid tumors. TCRdb re-analyzed the PCR reads using MiXCR. This sample has just under 20,000 clones, with 27% found just once. Prior to thyroid surgery, none of the patients had received any treatment. The sequencing sample was made of blood. Receptors originate from a female donor with papillary thyroid cancer or a benign thyroid nodule (not recorded which). Some clones in this sample may be carry-over from other donors' samples.

This chain joins TRBV27 and TRBJ1-2; D remains ambiguous. Trimming removed 4 bases at V and 8 bases at J, with 23 bases between. In germline, CDR1 is MNHEY, CDR2 SMNVEV (reference sequence). CDR3 length: 16 residues. The CDR3 sequence: CASSSDSDWRMEGYTF. In DNA form, the CDR3 reads TGTGCCAGCAGTTCCGACTCGGACTGGCGGATGGAGGGCTACACCTTC.

This clone came up a few times. The J gene is TRBJ2-7, the V gene TRBV2, with 7 positions matching TRBD1. Germline CDR1 and CDR2: SNHLY and FYNNEI. V gave up 6 bases and J gave up 2 bases; unmatched junction bases: 10. This CDR3 has 15 amino acids. CDR3 residues: CASRETHDRAYEQYF. As DNA, the CDR3 is TGTGCCAGCAGGGAAACACATGACAGGGCCTACGAGCAGTACTTC.

A word on this clone: Here the CDR3 omits its conserved ending phenylalanine or tryptophan, so a read error is the likely source. It is unclear where the CDR3 begins or ends on the DNA, so no DNA is shown, and the CDR3 is as TCRdb lists it. This chain uses TRBV11-1 with TRBJ1-2; the table's D call of TRBD1 was not tested on the DNA. The CDR3 comprises 11 residues, both ends counted. The germline gives CDR1 SGHAT, CDR2 FQDESV (reference sequence). CDR3 protein: CASSQGQSVTS.

This clone has a count of ten or more. This chain links TRBV7-6 with TRBJ1-3; a possible D gene is TRBD1 (5 bases). The germline gives CDR1 SGHVS, CDR2 FNYEAQ. V lost 6 bases, J lost 1 base, and 7 bases lay in between. This CDR3 contains 13 residues. CDR3 bases: TGTGCCAGCAGACCAGGGTCTGGAAACACCATATATTTT. It yields the protein CASRPGSGNTIYF.

This clone is labeled as medium-sized. The chain couples TRBV20-1 to TRBJ2-7; a possible D gene is TRBD2 (6 bases). The CDR3 runs to 13 residues. Looked up from germline, CDR1 is DFQATT and CDR2 is SNEGSKA (reference sequence). With 1 base removed from V and 4 bases from J, the gap between germline ends came to 11 bases. The CDR3 reads CSARGDLEYEQYF. The CDR3 region has the DNA TGCAGTGCTAGAGGGGACTTAGAATACGAGCAGTACTTC.

V gene TRBV20-1 combines with J gene TRBJ2-2, with 7 bases matching TRBD1. Germline loops: CDR1 DFQATT, CDR2 SNEGSKA (reference sequence). The CDR3 runs 13 residues. With 5 bases clipped from V and 4 bases from J, the junction kept 4 bases outside the gene matches. The CDR3 loop is CSAQTGITGELFF. For the CDR3, the DNA is TGCAGTGCTCAGACAGGGATCACCGGGGAGCTGTTTTTT.

This clone occurred many times. The rearrangement uses TRBV11-3 and TRBJ1-6; 9 nucleotides match TRBD1. This CDR3 is 14 amino acids long. Germline CDR1 SGHNT, CDR2 YENEEA. The J segment lost 7 bases and the V segment lost 2 bases, leaving 0 bases of the junction unmatched. The CDR3 sequence is CASSLTGGNSPLHF. The CDR3 nucleotides read TGTGCCAGCAGCTTAACAGGGGGCAATTCACCCCTCCACTTT.

The rearrangement links TRBV10-1 to TRBJ2-7, with TRBD1 matching over 8 bases. Germline trimming cut 6 bases from V and 3 bases from J; bases unmatched to any gene: 13. This CDR3 has 16 residues. From germline, CDR1 is WNHNN and CDR2 SYGVQD (reference sequence). This CDR3 reads CASSEEDRERHYEQYF. The CDR3 DNA follows: TGCGCCAGCAGCGAAGAGGACAGGGAAAGACACTACGAGCAGTACTTC.

This clone occurred a few times. The chain is built from TRBV28 and TRBJ2-7, with D maybe TRBD2 (5 bases). The CDR3 sequence is 12 residues long. Germline CDR1 and CDR2: MDHEN and SYDVKM. CDR3 sequence reads: CVTTAGGHEQYF. For the CDR3, the DNA is TGTGTCACTACGGCGGGTGGTCACGAGCAGTACTTC.

The chain joins TRBV5-6 to TRBJ2-3; D is unresolved. This CDR3 is built from 16 residues. The ends were cut back, 0 bases at V and 0 bases at J, with 11 bases in the middle. Germline lookup yields CDR1 SGHDT and CDR2 YYEEEE. The CDR3 DNA is TGTGCCAGCAGCTTGGCCCTTTCCCCAAGCACAGATACGCAGTATTTT. Its translation is CASSLALSPSTDTQYF.

This clone is categorized as medium-sized. The chain has TRBV27 and TRBJ1-1, with D perhaps TRBD1 (5 bases). Trimming took 3 bases from V and 0 from J, leaving 5 bases between them. The CDR3 spans 13 residues. Germline values: CDR1 MNHEY, CDR2 SMNVEV (reference sequence). As DNA, the CDR3 is TGTGCCAGCAGTTTCAGGGTGAACACTGAAGCTTTCTTT. Its protein is CASSFRVNTEAFF.

This clone was detected ten times or more. The chain joins TRBV20-1 to TRBJ2-2, with 8 bases fitting TRBD1. V trimming: 3 bases; J trimming: 4 bases; junction bases outside the gene matches: 7. In germline, CDR1 is DFQATT, CDR2 SNEGSKA (reference sequence). The CDR3 contains 15 residues. The CDR3 sequence: CSASLGQGATGELFF. The CDR3 bases are TGCAGTGCTAGTCTGGGGCAGGGGGCCACCGGGGAGCTGTTTTTT.

This clone occurred many times. The chain carries TRBV3-1 and TRBJ2-5; TRBD1 agrees at 8 bases. The ends lost 3 bases at V and 13 bases at J; junction bases unmatched: 7. This CDR3 contains 12 residues. Germline V gene data show CDR1 as LGHDT and CDR2 as YNNKEL (reference sequence). CDR3 bases: TGTGCCAGCAGCCATATGCGACAGGGGTTGTACTTC. Encoded protein: CASSHMRQGLYF.

This clone was counted a few times. The chain is built from TRBV6-5 and TRBJ2-5; possibly TRBD1 or TRBD2 for D (5 bases each). This CDR3 has 15 amino acids. Trimming pared 2 bases from V and 5 bases from J, leaving 15 bases between. Germline V gene sequence: CDR1 MNHEY, CDR2 SVGAGI. This CDR3 is CASSYTGQGFETQYF. The CDR3 coding sequence is TGTGCCAGCAGTTACACGGGGCAGGGCTTCGAGACCCAGTACTTC.

The chain couples TRBV20-1 to TRBJ2-5; 7 bases line up with TRBD1. The CDR3 runs to 14 residues. V trimming: 1 base; J trimming: 4 bases; junction bases outside the gene matches: 6. Germline lookup yields CDR1 DFQATT and CDR2 SNEGSKA (reference sequence). The CDR3 loop is CSARAGQVIETQYF. In nucleotides, the CDR3 is TGCAGTGCTAGAGCAGGACAGGTGATAGAGACCCAGTACTTC.

This rearrangement joins TRBV5-1 to TRBJ2-7, with a weak D call TRBD2 (7 bases). The V end was cut by 4 bases, the J end by 5 bases, with 13 bases between. The CDR3 is 13 amino acids. Germline lookup yields CDR1 SGHRS and CDR2 YFSETQ. In DNA, the CDR3 is TGCGCCAGCAGCCTGGTAGGGGGGGACGAGCAGTACTTC. It encodes CASSLVGGDEQYF.

This clone was observed a single time. The chain employs TRBV20-1 and TRBJ1-2, with a weak D call TRBD1 (6 bases). Per the germline V gene, CDR1 is DFQATT and CDR2 is SNEGSKA (reference sequence). Between the trimmed V and J ends, which lost 4 bases and 3 bases, there was a span of 12 bases. The CDR3 is 13 amino acids. For the CDR3, the DNA is TGCAGTGCTACAGGGGAGGGGGACTATGGCTACACCTTC. As protein: CSATGEGDYGYTF.

The table lists this clone with many counts. The chain joins TRBV7-8 to TRBJ2-3; 9 positions match TRBD2. CDR3 length equals 17 residues. Germline values: CDR1 SGHVS, CDR2 FQNEAQ. Trimming removed 1 base from V and 5 bases from J; junction bases left unmatched: 10. The CDR3 DNA sequence: TGTGCCAGCAGCTTAGTAGTTAGCGGGAGTTTGGGAGATACGCAGTATTTT. It yields the protein CASSLVVSGSLGDTQYF.

This rearrangement joins TRBV20-1 to TRBJ2-3, with D perhaps TRBD2 (5 bases). Trimming took off 3 bases at V and 2 bases at J, with 18 bases between the two ends. CDR3 length: 16 amino acids. Germline CDR1 and CDR2: DFQATT and SNEGSKA (reference sequence). CDR3 nucleotides: TGCAGTGCTAGCCCTCTAGCTGGAGAGATCACAGATACGCAGTATTTT. As protein: CSASPLAGEITDTQYF.